This entry describes one T cell receptor (beta chain). TCRdb keeps only in-frame clones here, not all; method: immunoSEQ multiplex PCR. The sample carries 300,000 to 500,000 clones, approximately 90% recorded once. The data belong to a study of blood T cell repertoires in COVID-19. About the study: The cDNA or gDNA used as material had been derived from T cells, B-cell-depleted T cells, or PBMCs.

Germline CDR1 LNHDA, CDR2 SQIVND (reference sequence). The CDR3 is 16 residues long. V trimming: 3 bases; J trimming: 4 bases; junction bases outside the gene matches: 9. Researchers sorted participants into cohorts using their self-reported clinical history. The origin of this receptor is a young woman with acute COVID-19. The rearrangement joins TRBV19 to TRBJ1-5; TRBD1 aligns across 7 bases. Sequencing was done on a sample of PBMCs or T cells enriched from blood (not recorded which). CDR3 loop: CASSMGTDPTNQPQHF. CDR3 sequence (DNA): TGTGCCAGTAGTATGGGGACAGATCCGACTAATCAGCCCCAGCATTTT. The full variable domain, in which reference TRBV19 and TRBJ1-5 provide the parts outside the CDR3, is DGGITQSPKYLFRKEGQNVTLSCEQNLNHDAMYWYRQDPGQGLRLIYYSQIVNDFQKGDIAEGYSVSREKKESFPLTVTSAQKNPTAFYLCASSMGTDPTNQPQHFGDGTRLSIL.